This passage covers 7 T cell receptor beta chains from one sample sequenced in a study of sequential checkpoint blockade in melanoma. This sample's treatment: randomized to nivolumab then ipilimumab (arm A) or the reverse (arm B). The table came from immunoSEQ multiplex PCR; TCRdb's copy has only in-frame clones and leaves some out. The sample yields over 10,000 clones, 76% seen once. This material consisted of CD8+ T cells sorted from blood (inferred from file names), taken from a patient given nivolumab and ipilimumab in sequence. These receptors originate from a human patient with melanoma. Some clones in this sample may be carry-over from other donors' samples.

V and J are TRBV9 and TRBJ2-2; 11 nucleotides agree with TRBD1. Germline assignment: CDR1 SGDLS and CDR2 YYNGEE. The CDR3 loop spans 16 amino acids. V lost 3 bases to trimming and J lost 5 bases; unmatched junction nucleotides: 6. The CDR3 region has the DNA TGTGCCAGCAGCGCCTGGGACAGGGGGTTTACCGGGGAGCTGTTTTTT. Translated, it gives CASSAWDRGFTGELFF.

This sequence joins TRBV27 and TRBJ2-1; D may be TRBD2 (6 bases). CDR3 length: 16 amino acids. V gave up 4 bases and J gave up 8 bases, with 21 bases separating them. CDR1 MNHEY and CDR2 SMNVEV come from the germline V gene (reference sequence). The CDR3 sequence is CASSSVGVAGSDEQFF. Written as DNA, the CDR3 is TGTGCCAGCAGTTCCGTAGGGGTTGCGGGGTCCGATGAGCAGTTCTTC.

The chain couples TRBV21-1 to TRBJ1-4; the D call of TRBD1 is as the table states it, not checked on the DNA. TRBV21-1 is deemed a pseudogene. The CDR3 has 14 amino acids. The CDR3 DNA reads TGTGCCAGCAGCGACAGGGTTTCGGGTGAAAAACTGTTTTTT. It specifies CASSDRVSGEKLFF.

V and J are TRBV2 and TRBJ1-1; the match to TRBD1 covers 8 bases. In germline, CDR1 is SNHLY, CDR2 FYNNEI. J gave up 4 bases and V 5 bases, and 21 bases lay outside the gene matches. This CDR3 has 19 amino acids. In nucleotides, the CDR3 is TGTGCCAGCAGTTTGACGTCCGGTATGGCAGGGGGCTTTCCCACTGAAGCTTTCTTT. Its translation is CASSLTSGMAGGFPTEAFF.

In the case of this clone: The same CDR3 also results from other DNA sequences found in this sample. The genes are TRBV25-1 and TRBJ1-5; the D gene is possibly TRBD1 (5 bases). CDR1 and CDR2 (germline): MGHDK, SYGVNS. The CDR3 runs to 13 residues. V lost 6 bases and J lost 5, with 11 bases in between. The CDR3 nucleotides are TGTGCCAGCAGCCTGGGACTCCATCAGCCCCAGCATTTT. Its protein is CASSLGLHQPQHF.

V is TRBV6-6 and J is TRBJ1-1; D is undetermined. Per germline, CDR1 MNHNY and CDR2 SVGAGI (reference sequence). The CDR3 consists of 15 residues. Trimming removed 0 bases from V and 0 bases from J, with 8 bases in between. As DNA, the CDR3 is TGTGCCAGCAGTTACTCGCCCGGGATGAACACTGAAGCTTTCTTT. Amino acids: CASSYSPGMNTEAFF.

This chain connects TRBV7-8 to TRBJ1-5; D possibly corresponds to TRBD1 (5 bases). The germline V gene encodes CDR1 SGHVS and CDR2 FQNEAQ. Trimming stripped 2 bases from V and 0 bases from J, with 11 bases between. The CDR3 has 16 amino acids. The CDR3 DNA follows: TGTGCCAGCAGCTTATACAACAGGCATAGCAATCAGCCCCAGCATTTT. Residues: CASSLYNRHSNQPQHF.